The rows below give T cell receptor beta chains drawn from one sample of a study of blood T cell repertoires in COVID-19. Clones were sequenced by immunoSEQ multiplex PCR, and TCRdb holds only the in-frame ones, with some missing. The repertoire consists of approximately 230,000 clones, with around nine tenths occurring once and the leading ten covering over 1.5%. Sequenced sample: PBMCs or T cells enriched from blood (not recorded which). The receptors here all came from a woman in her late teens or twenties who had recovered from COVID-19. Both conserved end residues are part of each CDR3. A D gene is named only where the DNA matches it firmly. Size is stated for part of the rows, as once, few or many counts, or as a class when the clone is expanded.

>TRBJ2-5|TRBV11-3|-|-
CASSKGGNQETQYF
TGTGCCAGCAGCAAAGGAGGGAACCAAGAGACCCAGTACTTC
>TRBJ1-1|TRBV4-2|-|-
CASSQEQDLEAFF
TGTGCCAGCAGCCAAGAACAGGATCTGGAAGCTTTCTTT
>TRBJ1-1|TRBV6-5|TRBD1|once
CASKEGQWNTEAFF
TGTGCCAGCAAAGAGGGACAGTGGAACACTGAAGCTTTCTTT
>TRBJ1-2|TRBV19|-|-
CASSHRQNYGYTF
TGTGCCAGTAGTCACCGACAAAACTATGGCTACACCTTC
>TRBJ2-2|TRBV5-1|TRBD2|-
CASSWISGRPNTGELFF
TGCGCCAGCAGTTGGATTAGCGGGCGACCGAACACCGGGGAGCTGTTTTTT
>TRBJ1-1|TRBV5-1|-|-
CASSPGGGTEAFF
TGCGCCAGCAGTCCGGGAGGGGGCACTGAAGCTTTCTTT
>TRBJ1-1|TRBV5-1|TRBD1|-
CASSLGTGAVTEAFF
TGCGCCAGCAGCTTGGGGACAGGGGCGGTCACTGAAGCTTTCTTT
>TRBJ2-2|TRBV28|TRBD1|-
CASSLPGQGASTGELFF
TGTGCCAGCAGTTTGCCGGGACAGGGGGCGTCGACCGGGGAGCTGTTTTTT
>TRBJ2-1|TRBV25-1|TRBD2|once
CASSAGTSTYNEQFF
TGTGCCAGCAGTGCCGGGACTAGCACCTACAATGAGCAGTTCTTC
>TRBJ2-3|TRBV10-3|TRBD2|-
CAITTGLTTDTQYF
TGTGCCATCACTACGGGACTAACCACAGATACGCAGTATTTT
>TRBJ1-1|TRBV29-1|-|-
CSVRMGERAGTFF
TGCAGCGTACGAATGGGAGAGAGGGCGGGAACTTTCTTT